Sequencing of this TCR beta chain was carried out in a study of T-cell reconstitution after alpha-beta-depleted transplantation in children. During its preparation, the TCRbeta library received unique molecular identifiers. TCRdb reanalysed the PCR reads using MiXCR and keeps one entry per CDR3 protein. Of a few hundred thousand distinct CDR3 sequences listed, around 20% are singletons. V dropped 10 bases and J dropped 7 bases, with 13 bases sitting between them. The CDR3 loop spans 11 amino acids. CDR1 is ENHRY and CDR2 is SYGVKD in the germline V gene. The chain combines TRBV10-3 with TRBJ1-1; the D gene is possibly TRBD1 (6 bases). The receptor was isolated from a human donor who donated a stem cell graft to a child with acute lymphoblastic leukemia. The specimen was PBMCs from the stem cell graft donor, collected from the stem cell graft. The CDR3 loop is CATQGPLEAFF. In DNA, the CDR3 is TGTGCCACCCAGGGGCCCCTTGAAGCTTTCTTT.